Sequencing of this TCR beta chain was carried out in a study of vaccination effects on CD4 cells after COVID-19. The repertoire was sequenced with immunoSEQ multiplex PCR; TCRdb's copy has only in-frame clones and lacks some. The table includes some 34,000 clones, around 82% detected once. Comments on this clone: The antigen is unknown.

The germline V and J ends were trimmed by 0 bases and 1 base, with 10 bases remaining between them. CDR1 is SGDLS, CDR2 YYNGEE, per germline. This CDR3 is 15 amino acids long. Antigen-specific CD4+ T cells were expanded with viral peptide pools in the ViraFEST assay before sequencing. Around day 10 of culture, CD4+ T cells were separated out. BNT162b2 vaccine or mRNA-1273 vaccine was given to participants in two doses. A few million PBMC were seeded per well and grown in the presence of roughly 11 IU/ml IL-2 and 8.5 to 10 ug/ml peptides. IL-2 medium was substituted for half the medium on days 3 and 7. Findings and limits, study-wide: By a late point after vaccination, infection- and vaccine-induced clones had shrunk markedly through clonal contraction.

This chain links TRBV9 with TRBJ2-5; possible D gene TRBD1, 5 bases. This receptor was taken from a human donor who received a COVID-19 vaccine. Some clones in this sample may be carry-over from other donors' samples. Sequencing used CD4+ T cells from PBMCs cultured with HCoV-NL63 spike peptides, obtained after COVID-19 vaccination. As DNA, the CDR3 is TGTGCCAGCAGCGTAGAGGGGCTTTTCCAAGAGACCCAGTACTTC. Translated, it gives CASSVEGLFQETQYF.